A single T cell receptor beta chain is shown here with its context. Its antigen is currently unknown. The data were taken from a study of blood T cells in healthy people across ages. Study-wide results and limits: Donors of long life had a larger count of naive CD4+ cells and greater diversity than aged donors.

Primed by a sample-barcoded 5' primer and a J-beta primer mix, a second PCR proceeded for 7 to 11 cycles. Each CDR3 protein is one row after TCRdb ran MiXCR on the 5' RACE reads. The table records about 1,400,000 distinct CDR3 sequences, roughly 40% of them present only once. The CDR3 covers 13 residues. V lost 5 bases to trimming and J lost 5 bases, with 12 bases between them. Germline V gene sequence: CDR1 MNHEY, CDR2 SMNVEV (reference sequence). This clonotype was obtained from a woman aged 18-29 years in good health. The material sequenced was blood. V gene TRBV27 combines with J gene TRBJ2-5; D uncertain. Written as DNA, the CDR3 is TGTGCCAGCAGTGCGCCCTTGAGGGAGACCCAGTACTTC. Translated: CASSAPLRETQYF.